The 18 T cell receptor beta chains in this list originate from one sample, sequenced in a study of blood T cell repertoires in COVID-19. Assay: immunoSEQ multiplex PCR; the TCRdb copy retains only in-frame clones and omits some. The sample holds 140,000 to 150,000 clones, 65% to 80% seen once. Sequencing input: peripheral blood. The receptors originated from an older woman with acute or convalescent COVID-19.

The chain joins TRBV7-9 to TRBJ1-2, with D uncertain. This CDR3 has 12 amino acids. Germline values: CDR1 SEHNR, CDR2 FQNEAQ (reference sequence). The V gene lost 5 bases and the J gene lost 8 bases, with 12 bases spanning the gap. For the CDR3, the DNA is TGTGCCAGCAGCCCCGGGCGGGAGGGCTACACCTTC. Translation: CASSPGREGYTF.

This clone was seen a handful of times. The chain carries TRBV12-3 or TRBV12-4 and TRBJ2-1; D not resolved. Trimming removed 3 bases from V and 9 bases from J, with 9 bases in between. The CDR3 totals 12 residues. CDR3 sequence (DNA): TGTGCCAGCAGTTTTTTCGTCAGTGAGCAGTTCTTC. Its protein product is CASSFFVSEQFF.

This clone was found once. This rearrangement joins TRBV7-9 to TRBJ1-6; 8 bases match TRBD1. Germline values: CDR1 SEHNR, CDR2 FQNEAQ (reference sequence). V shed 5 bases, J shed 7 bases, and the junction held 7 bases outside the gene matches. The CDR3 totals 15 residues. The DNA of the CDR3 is TGTGCCAGCAGCCCTATGACAGGGGTGAATTCACCCCTCCACTTT. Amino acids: CASSPMTGVNSPLHF.

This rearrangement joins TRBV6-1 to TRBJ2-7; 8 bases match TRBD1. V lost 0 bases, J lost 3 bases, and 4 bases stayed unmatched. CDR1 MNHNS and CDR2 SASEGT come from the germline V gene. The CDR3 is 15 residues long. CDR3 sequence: CASSEALTGVYEQYF. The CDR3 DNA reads TGTGCCAGCAGTGAAGCGCTGACAGGGGTCTACGAGCAGTACTTC.

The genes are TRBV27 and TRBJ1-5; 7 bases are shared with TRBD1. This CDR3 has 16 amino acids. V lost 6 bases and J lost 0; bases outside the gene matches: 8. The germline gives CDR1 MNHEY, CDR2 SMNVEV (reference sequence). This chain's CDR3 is CASSPGTVYSNQPQHF. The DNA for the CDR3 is TGTGCCAGCAGCCCGGGGACAGTCTATAGCAATCAGCCCCAGCATTTT.

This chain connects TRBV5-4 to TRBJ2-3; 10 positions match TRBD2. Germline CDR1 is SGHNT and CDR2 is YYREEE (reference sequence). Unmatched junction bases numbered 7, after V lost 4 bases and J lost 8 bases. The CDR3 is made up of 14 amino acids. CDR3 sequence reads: CASSLLAGVRTQYF. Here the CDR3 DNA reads TGTGCCAGCAGCCTCCTAGCGGGAGTTCGTACGCAGTATTTT.

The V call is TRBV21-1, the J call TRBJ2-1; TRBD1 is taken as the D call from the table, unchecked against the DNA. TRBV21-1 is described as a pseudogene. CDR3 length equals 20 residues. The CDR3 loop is CASSRWDRGRGKLIYNEQFF. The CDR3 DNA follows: TGTGCCAGCAGCAGGTGGGACAGGGGGCGAGGAAAACTTATCTACAATGAGCAGTTCTTC.

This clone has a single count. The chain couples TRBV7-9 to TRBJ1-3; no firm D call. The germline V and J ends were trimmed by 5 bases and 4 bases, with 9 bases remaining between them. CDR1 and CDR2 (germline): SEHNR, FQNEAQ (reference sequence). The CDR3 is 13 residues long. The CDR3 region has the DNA TGTGCCAGCAGCGCCCAGTCAGGAAACACCATATATTTT. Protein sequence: CASSAQSGNTIYF.

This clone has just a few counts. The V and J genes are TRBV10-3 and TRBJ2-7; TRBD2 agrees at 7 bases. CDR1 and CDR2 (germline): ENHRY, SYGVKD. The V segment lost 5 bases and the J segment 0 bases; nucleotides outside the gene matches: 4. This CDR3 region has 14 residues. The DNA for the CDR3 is TGTGCCATCAGTCTGGGGGGGAGCTCCTACGAGCAGTACTTC. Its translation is CAISLGGSSYEQYF.

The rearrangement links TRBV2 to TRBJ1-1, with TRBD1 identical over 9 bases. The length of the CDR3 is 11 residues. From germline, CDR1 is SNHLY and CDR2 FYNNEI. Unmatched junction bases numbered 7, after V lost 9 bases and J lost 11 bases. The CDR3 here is CASTQGANAFF. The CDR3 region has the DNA TGTGCCAGTACACAGGGGGCGAACGCTTTCTTT. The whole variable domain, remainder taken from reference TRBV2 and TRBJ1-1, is EPEVTQTPSHQVTQMGQEVILRCVPISNHLYFYWYRQILGQKVEFLVSFYNNEISEKSEIFDDQFSVERPDGSNFTLKIRSTKLEDSAMYFCASTQGANAFFGQGTRLTVV.

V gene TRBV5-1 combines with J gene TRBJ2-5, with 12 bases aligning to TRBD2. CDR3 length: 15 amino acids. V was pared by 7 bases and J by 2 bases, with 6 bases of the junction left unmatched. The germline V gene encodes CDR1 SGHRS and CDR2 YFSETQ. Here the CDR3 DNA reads TGCGCCAGCCAACTAGCGGGAGGCCCTCAAGAGACCCAGTACTTC. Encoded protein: CASQLAGGPQETQYF.

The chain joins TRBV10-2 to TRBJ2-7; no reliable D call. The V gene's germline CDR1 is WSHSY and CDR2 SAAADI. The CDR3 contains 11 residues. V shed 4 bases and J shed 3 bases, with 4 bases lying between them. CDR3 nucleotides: TGCGCCAGCAGTGGCGTCTACGAGCAGTACTTC. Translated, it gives CASSGVYEQYF.

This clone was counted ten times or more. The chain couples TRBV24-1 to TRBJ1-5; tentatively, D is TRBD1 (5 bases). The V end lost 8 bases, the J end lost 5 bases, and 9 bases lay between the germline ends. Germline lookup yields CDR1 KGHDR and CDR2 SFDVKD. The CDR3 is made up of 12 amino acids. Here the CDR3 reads CATTGEYQPQHF. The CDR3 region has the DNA TGTGCCACCACGGGGGAATATCAGCCCCAGCATTTT.

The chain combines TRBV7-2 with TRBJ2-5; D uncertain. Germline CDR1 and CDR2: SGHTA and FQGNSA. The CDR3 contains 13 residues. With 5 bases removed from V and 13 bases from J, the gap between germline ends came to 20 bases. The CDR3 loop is CASSPTQTSGPYF. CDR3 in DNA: TGTGCCAGCAGCCCAACCCAAACGTCGGGTCCGTACTTC.

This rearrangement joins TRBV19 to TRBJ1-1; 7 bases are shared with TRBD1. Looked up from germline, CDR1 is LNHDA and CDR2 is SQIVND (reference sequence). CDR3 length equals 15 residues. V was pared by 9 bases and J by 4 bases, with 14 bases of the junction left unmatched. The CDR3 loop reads CASGTVGLRSTEAFF. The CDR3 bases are TGTGCCAGCGGGACAGTGGGCTTGAGAAGCACTGAAGCTTTCTTT.

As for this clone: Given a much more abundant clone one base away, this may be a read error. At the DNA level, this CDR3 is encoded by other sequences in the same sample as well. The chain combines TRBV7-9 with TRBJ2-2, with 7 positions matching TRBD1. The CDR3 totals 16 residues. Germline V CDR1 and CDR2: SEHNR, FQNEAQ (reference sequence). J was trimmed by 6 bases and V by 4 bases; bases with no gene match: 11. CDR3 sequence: CASSSTQGQGAGELFF. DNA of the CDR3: TGTGCCAGCAGCTCTACACAGGGGCAGGGGGCCGGGGAGCTGTTTTTT.

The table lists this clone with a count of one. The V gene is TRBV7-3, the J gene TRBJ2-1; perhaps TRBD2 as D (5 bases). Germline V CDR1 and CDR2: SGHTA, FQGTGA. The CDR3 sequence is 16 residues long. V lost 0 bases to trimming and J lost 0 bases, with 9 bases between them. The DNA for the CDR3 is TGTGCCAGCAGCTTAACAGAGCGGAACTCCTACAATGAGCAGTTCTTC. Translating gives CASSLTERNSYNEQFF.

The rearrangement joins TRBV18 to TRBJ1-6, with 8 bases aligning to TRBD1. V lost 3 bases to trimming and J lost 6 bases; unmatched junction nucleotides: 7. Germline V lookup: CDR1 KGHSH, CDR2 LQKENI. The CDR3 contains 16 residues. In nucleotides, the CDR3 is TGTGCCAGCTCACCGAGGGCAGGGGGCCTTAATTCACCCCTCCACTTT. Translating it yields CASSPRAGGLNSPLHF.